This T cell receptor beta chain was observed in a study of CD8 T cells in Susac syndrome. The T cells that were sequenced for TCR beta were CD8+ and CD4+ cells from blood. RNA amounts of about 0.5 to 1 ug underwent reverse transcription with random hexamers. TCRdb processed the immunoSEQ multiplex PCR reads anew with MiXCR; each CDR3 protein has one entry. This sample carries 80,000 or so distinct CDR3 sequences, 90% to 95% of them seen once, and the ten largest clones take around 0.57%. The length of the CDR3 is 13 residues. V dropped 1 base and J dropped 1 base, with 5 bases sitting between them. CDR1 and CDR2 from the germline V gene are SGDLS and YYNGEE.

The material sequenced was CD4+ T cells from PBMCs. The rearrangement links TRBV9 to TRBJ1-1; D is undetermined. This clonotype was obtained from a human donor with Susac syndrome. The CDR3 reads CASSVITNTEAFF. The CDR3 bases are TGTGCCAGCAGCGTAATCACGAACACTGAAGCTTTCTTT.